Listed below are T cell receptor beta chains from one sample, sequenced in a study of beta chain features in type 1 diabetes. The protocol was immunoSEQ multiplex PCR, while the TCRdb copy is restricted to in-frame clones and leaves out a portion. Among some 330,000 clones, around 13% were seen once, and the ten largest hold around 0.0099%. The sequenced sample consisted of naive CD4+ T cells from blood. These receptors all come from a woman aged 18-29 years with type 1 diabetes. The conserved cysteine and the conserved F or W are not part of the CDR3 here.

v_call	j_call	cdr3_aa
TRBV11-3	TRBJ2-2	ASSPGTSDTGELF
TRBV12-5	TRBJ1-5	ASGLIPGQAIYQPQH
TRBV29-1	TRBJ2-5	SDWDRDLATQY
TRBV5-1	TRBJ1-2	ASSLAGEG
TRBV7-3	TRBJ2-2	ASSLIPSVGHAGLANTGELF
TRBV9	TRBJ2-1	ASARDRAGEQF
TRBV7-2	TRBJ2-7	ASSPVGGRGYEQY
TRBV5-1	TRBJ2-3	ASSLGSSADTQY
TRBV6-5	TRBJ2-1	ASSYQALGTNEQF
TRBV30	TRBJ1-1	AWSVRDRVFSEAF
TRBV7-9	TRBJ1-1	ASSLGGGTEAF
TRBV28	TRBJ2-7	ASTGVYEQY
TRBV7-2	TRBJ1-6	ASSLGQPGSPLH
TRBV28	TRBJ2-7	ASRETGGLHEQY
TRBV7-2	TRBJ2-2	ASSLVRRTGELF
TRBV7-2	TRBJ2-1	ASSSTRHDREQF
TRBV4-1	TRBJ2-1	ASSRQGQRNEQF
TRBV5-4	TRBJ2-7	ASSITGNEQY
TRBV2	TRBJ1-4	ASSGTRVKLF
TRBV27	TRBJ1-2	ASAGQGLGGYT
TRBV5-1	TRBJ2-2	ASSLGGVTMNTGELF
TRBV6-5	TRBJ1-3	ASSWEYRGTGNTIY
TRBV28	TRBJ2-3	ASSLQTGVADTQY
TRBV7-9	TRBJ2-3	ASSLMGATDTQY
TRBV7-2	TRBJ2-7	ASSPSPSGNYEQY
TRBV23-1	TRBJ1-5	ASSQYKTRDRGRNQPQH
TRBV27	TRBJ1-1	ASSLEGLATEAF
TRBV4-1	TRBJ1-5	ASSQESQGTRNQPQH
TRBV5-6	TRBJ2-5	ASLSRGVAGELGETQY
TRBV7-2	TRBJ2-7	ASSTLAGGGEQY
TRBV9	TRBJ2-7	ASSVEIGSSYEQY
TRBV19	TRBJ2-1	ASSSGRPLTVNEQF
TRBV4-3	TRBJ2-1	ASSYERELYNEQF
TRBV2	TRBJ2-2	ASSYPRTAGELF
TRBV15	TRBJ2-7	ATSVEGYRGGYEQY
TRBV9	TRBJ2-4	ASRSTGGIQY
TRBV27	TRBJ2-4	ASSEGDGLAKNIQY
TRBV11-1	TRBJ2-1	ASSLGLSGSSYNEQF
TRBV13	TRBJ1-2	ASSLELRGHGYT
TRBV11-3	TRBJ2-3	ASSPRLAGVSDTQY
TRBV2	TRBJ1-6	ASSANSPLH
TRBV6-5	TRBJ2-1	ASSYSGAGGQNEQF
TRBV18	TRBJ2-1	ASSPPSRDNQF
TRBV9	TRBJ2-2	ASSSKSGTNTGELF
TRBV30	TRBJ2-1	AWAEGPYNEQF
TRBV6-5	TRBJ1-2	ASSSRYGYT
TRBV9	TRBJ2-3	ASSPPGLPDTQY
TRBV4-3	TRBJ2-5	ASSQDVGSETQY